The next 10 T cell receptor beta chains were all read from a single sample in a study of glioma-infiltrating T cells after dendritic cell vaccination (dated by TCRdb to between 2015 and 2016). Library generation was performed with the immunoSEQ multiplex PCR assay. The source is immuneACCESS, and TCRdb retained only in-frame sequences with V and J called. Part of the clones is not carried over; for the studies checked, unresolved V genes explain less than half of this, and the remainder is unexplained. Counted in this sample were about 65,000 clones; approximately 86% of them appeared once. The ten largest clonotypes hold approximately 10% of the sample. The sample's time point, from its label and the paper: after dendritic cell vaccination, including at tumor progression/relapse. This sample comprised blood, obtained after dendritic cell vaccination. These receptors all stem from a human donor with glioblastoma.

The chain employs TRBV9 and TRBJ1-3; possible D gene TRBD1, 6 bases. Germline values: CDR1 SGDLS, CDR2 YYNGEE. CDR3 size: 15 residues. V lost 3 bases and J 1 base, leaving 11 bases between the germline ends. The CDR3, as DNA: TGTGCCAGCAGCGGGCCCACAGGGTCTGGAAACACCATATATTTT. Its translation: CASSGPTGSGNTIYF.

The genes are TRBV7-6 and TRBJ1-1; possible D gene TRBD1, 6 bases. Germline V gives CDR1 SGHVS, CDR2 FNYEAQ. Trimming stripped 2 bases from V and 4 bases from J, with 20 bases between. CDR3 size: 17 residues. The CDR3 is CASSLRPGEGEGTEAFF. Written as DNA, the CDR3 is TGTGCCAGCAGCTTACGGCCGGGCGAGGGGGAGGGCACTGAAGCTTTCTTT.

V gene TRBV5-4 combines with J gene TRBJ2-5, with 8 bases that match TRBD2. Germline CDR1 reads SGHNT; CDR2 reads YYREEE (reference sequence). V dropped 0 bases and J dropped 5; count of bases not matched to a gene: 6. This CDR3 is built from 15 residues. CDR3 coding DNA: TGTGCCAGCAGCTTGGACGGGAGGGCCGGTGAGACCCAGTACTTC. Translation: CASSLDGRAGETQYF.

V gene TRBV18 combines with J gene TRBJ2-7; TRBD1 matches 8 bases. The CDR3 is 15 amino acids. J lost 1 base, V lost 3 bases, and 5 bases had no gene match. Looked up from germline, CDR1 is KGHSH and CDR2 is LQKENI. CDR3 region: CASSPDRASSYEQYF. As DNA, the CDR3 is TGTGCCAGCTCACCGGACAGGGCCTCTTCCTACGAGCAGTACTTC.

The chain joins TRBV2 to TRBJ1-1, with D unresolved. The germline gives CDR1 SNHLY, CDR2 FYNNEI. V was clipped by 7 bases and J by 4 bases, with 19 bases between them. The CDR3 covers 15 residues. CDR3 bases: TGTGCCAGCACCGCTGGGGTAGGAGCGGGCACTGAAGCTTTCTTT. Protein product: CASTAGVGAGTEAFF.

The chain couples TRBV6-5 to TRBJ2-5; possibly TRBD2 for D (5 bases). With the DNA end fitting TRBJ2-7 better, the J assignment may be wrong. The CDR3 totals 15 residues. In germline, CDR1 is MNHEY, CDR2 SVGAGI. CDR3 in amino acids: CASSYSGFGEYEQYF. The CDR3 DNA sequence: TGTGCCAGCAGTTACTCGGGTTTCGGGGAGTACGAGCAGTACTTC.

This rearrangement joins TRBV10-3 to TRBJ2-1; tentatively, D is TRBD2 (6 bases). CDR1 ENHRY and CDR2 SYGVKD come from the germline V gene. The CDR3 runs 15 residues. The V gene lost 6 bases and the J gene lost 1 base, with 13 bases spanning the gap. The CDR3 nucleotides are TGTGCCATCAGGTCTGGGCGGGGTTCCTACAATGAGCAGTTCTTC. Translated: CAIRSGRGSYNEQFF.

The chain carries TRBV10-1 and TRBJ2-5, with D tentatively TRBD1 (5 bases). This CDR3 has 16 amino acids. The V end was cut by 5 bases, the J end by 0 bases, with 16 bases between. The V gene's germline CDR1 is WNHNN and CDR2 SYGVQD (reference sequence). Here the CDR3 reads CASSPNQQEYQETQYF. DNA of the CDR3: TGCGCCAGCAGTCCGAACCAACAGGAGTACCAAGAGACCCAGTACTTC.

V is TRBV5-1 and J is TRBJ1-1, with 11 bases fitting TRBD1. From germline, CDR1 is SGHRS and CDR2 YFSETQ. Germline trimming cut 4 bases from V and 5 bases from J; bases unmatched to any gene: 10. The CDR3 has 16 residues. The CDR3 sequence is CASSPDGQGAGTEAFF. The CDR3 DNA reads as TGCGCCAGCAGCCCGGATGGACAGGGGGCGGGAACTGAAGCTTTCTTT.

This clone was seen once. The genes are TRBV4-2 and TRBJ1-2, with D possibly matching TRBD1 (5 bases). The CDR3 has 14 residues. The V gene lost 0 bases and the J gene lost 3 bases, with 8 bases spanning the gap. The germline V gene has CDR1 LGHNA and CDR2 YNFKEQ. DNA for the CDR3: TGTGCCAGCAGCCAAGAGACAGCTGACTATGGCTACACCTTC. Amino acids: CASSQETADYGYTF.